The sequence of this T cell receptor beta chain was determined in a study of vaccination and CD4 T cells after COVID-19. As for the study in general: Post-COVID draws followed diagnosis by a median around 95 days (range 35 to 161).

Broader study findings: Reactive clonotype counts went from median roughly 19 after infection to roughly 39 after vaccination, nonsignificantly.

TCRdb independently ran MiXCR on the PCR reads; one entry per CDR3 protein. The sample lists 25,000 to 35,000 distinct CDR3 sequences, about 46% occurring once. The sample holds one count of this clonotype. Its antigen remains unknown. Germline is not matched at one junction end, which may reflect a read error. Time point of the sample: late sampling 161 to 241 days after vaccination in three convalescent patients. Sequencing used CD4+ T cells from blood, obtained about 7 months after SARS-CoV-2 vaccination. The TCR was taken from a human donor who had recovered from COVID-19.

CDR3 bases: TGCGCCAGCAGCCAAGACTTGTCAGGGGCGTTTGGGGGAGCTTTCTTT. It specifies CASSQDLSGAFGGAFF. This chain joins TRBV7-9 and TRBJ1-1, with TRBD1 as a possible D gene (6 bases). Germline V gives CDR1 SEHNR, CDR2 FQNEAQ (reference sequence). The CDR3 has 16 amino acids.